These 11 T cell receptor beta chains originate from one sample sequenced in a study of blood T cells in healthy people across ages. Primed by a sample-barcoded 5' primer and a J-beta primer mix, a second PCR proceeded for 7 to 11 cycles. TCRdb processed the 5' RACE reads anew with MiXCR; each CDR3 protein has one entry. The sample yields about a million distinct CDR3 sequences, about 48% seen once. Source material: blood. These receptors came from a young man in good health.

The chain is built from TRBV21-1 and TRBJ1-6; TRBD1 is the table's D call, not checked against the DNA. TRBV21-1 is a known pseudogene. There are 17 residues in the CDR3. CDR3 residues: CASSKETPTGGGSPLHF. The CDR3 bases are TGTGCCAGCAGCAAAGAGACCCCGACAGGGGGCGGTTCACCCCTCCACTTT.

The rearrangement uses TRBV7-2 and TRBJ1-4, with 10 positions matching TRBD1. The V segment lost 4 bases and the J segment 7 bases; nucleotides outside the gene matches: 6. The germline V gene encodes CDR1 SGHTA and CDR2 FQGNSA. This CDR3 region has 15 residues. In DNA, the CDR3 is TGTGCCAGCAGCTCCCGGACAGGGGGGGTTGAAAAACTGTTTTTT. Its translation is CASSSRTGGVEKLFF.

V usage is TRBV20-1 and J usage is TRBJ1-2; D remains ambiguous. CDR1 and CDR2 from the germline V gene are DFQATT and SNEGSKA (reference sequence). Trimming removed 4 bases from V and 7 bases from J, with 19 bases in between. The CDR3 length is 14 residues. CDR3 nucleotides: TGCAGTGCTACCAATTACCGGAAGTTCTTTGGCTACACCTTC. This gives the protein CSATNYRKFFGYTF.

In DNA form, the CDR3 reads TGCAGTGCTACAGTCGGGGGGAACAATGAGCAGTTCTTC. This gives the protein CSATVGGNNEQFF. The chain carries TRBV20-1 and TRBJ2-1; the match to TRBD2 covers 7 bases. Germline loops: CDR1 DFQATT, CDR2 SNEGSKA (reference sequence). Losses at the gene ends were 4 bases for V and 5 bases for J; bases not matched to a gene: 5. CDR3 length: 13 residues.

The rearrangement links TRBV4-2 to TRBJ2-7, with TRBD2 matching 11 bases. The germline V gene encodes CDR1 LGHNA and CDR2 YNFKEQ. J gave up 6 bases and V 1 base, and 5 bases lay outside the gene matches. The CDR3 length is 15 residues. The CDR3 is CASSQVGSGGAEQYF. CDR3 bases: TGTGCCAGCAGCCAAGTAGGTAGCGGGGGGGCCGAGCAGTACTTC.

CDR3 bases: TGTGCCAGCACCGGGGGCCGCTCCTACAATGAGCAGTACTTC. It specifies CASTGGRSYNEQYF. The chain is built from TRBV6-1 and TRBJ2-1, with D perhaps matching TRBD1 or TRBD2 (6 bases each). The DNA end is a closer match to TRBJ2-7, so the J assignment may be wrong. The CDR3 length is 14 residues. Germline V gene data show CDR1 as MNHNS and CDR2 as SASEGT.

CDR3 in DNA: TGTGCCAGCAGTTTTTGGTGGCAGAAAAGCCCCCGGAGCACAGATACGCAGTATTTT. It codes for CASSFWWQKSPRSTDTQYF. The chain joins TRBV28 to TRBJ2-3, with unresolved D. V lost 3 bases and J 0 bases, leaving 22 bases between the germline ends. This CDR3 region has 19 residues. The germline V gene encodes CDR1 MDHEN and CDR2 SYDVKM.

The chain employs TRBV7-9 and TRBJ2-7; D is uncertain. The CDR3 is 16 residues long. V lost 2 bases and J lost 2, with 16 bases in between. Germline CDR1 and CDR2: SEHNR and FQNEAQ (reference sequence). The CDR3 DNA reads as TGTGCCAGCAGCTTAACGGACGCGAGAGAAACCTACGAGCAGTACTTC. This translates into CASSLTDARETYEQYF. Full variable domain (rest looked up from reference TRBV7-9 and TRBJ2-7): DTGVSQNPRHKITKRGQNVTFRCDPISEHNRLYWYRQTLGQGPEFLTYFQNEAQLEKSRLLSDRFSAERPKGSFSTLEIQRTEQGDSAMYLCASSLTDARETYEQYFGPGTRLTVT.

Of note for this clonotype: One junction end does not reproduce the germline sequence, and a read error may be involved. The V and J genes are TRBV7-6 and TRBJ2-7; the D gene is possibly TRBD1 (5 bases). The germline V gene encodes CDR1 SGHVS and CDR2 FNYEAQ. CDR3 length equals 13 residues. This CDR3 is CASSPQGHYEQYF. For the CDR3, the DNA is TGTGCTAGCAGCCCCCAGGGCCACTACGAGCAGTACTTC.

This chain links TRBV10-3 with TRBJ1-5; 9 nucleotides align to TRBD1. The CDR3 is made up of 14 amino acids. J lost 6 bases, V lost 7 bases, and 7 bases had no gene match. Germline lookup yields CDR1 ENHRY and CDR2 SYGVKD. The CDR3 spells CAINQQGASQPQHF. CDR3 nucleotides: TGTGCCATCAATCAACAGGGGGCGAGTCAGCCCCAGCATTTT.

The V and J genes are TRBV20-1 and TRBJ2-3, with D tentatively TRBD1 (6 bases). Germline CDR1 reads DFQATT; CDR2 reads SNEGSKA (reference sequence). CDR3 length: 16 residues. V was pared by 5 bases and J by 6 bases, with 24 bases between. CDR3 residues: CSAVAETGVLADTQYF. Here the CDR3 DNA reads TGCAGTGCTGTCGCCGAGACAGGAGTGTTGGCCGATACGCAGTATTTT.